A selection of T cell receptor beta chains follows, all from one sample in a study of OX40 agonist ivuxolimab in advanced cancers. The data were produced by immunoSEQ multiplex PCR, yet TCRdb's version contains in-frame clones alone and is incomplete. The data hold roughly 17,000 clones, with around 69% observed a single time. The specimen comprised CD4+ or CD8+ T cells sorted from blood, sampled in a trial of the OX40 agonist ivuxolimab. The receptors originated from an adult with an advanced solid tumor such as melanoma, head and neck, liver or kidney cancer. Both conserved end residues are part of each CDR3. A D gene is named only where the DNA matches it firmly. Clone sizes are given selectively: once, few, many, or a class where the clone is expanded.

>TRBV28|few|TRBJ2-5|.
CASSSQGRETQYF
TGTGCCAGCAGTTCCCAGGGCCGAGAGACCCAGTACTTC
>TRBV7-9|medium-sized|TRBJ1-1|.
CASSGAYEAFF
TGTGCCAGCAGCGGGGCTTATGAAGCTTTCTTT
>TRBV19|medium-sized|TRBJ2-1|.
CASSSGFSYNEQFF
TGTGCCAGTAGTAGCGGCTTTTCATACAATGAGCAGTTCTTC
>TRBV4-3|.|TRBJ2-1|.
CASSQDVTDNEQFF
TGCGCCAGCAGCCAAGATGTGACCGACAATGAGCAGTTCTTC
>TRBV19|.|TRBJ1-1|.
CASSHRQRTPEAFF
TGTGCCAGTAGTCATCGACAGAGGACCCCTGAAGCTTTCTTT
>TRBV2|few|TRBJ1-1|.
CASSQGRETEAFF
TGTGCCAGCAGTCAGGGGAGGGAGACTGAAGCTTTCTTT
>TRBV27|few|TRBJ2-2|TRBD1
CASSPGQGAIGGELFF
TGTGCCAGCAGTCCAGGACAGGGGGCGATCGGCGGGGAGCTGTTTTTT
>TRBV11-2|medium-sized|TRBJ1-5|.
CASSLETDQPQHF
TGTGCCAGCAGCTTAGAGACCGATCAGCCCCAGCATTTT
>TRBV27|.|TRBJ1-2|.
CASRGAYGYTF
TGTGCCAGCAGGGGGGCATATGGCTACACCTTC
>TRBV14|.|TRBJ1-1|.
CASSDYGTEAFF
TGTGCCAGCAGCGACTATGGCACTGAAGCTTTCTTT
>TRBV18|.|TRBJ1-2|.
CASSGGHSNYGYTF
TGTGCCAGCTCAGGGGGACATTCTAACTATGGCTACACCTTC
>TRBV30|.|TRBJ2-1|.
CAWSLERSYNEQFF
TGTGCCTGGAGTTTGGAGCGGAGCTACAATGAGCAGTTCTTC
>TRBV6-5|.|TRBJ2-3|TRBD2
CASSSTSAPGDTQYF
TGTGCCAGCAGTTCGACTAGCGCTCCGGGGGATACGCAGTATTTT
>TRBV27|.|TRBJ2-7|.
CASSRQDPPYEQYF
TGTGCCAGCAGTAGACAGGATCCACCCTACGAGCAGTACTTC
>TRBV5-1|medium-sized|TRBJ1-2|.
CASSSEGPTYGGYTF
TGCGCCAGCAGCTCAGAGGGACCGACGTACGGAGGCTACACCTTC
>TRBV29-1|.|TRBJ1-2|.
CSVEDGQGLHYGYTF
TGCAGCGTTGAAGATGGGCAGGGGCTTCACTATGGCTACACCTTC
>TRBV13|.|TRBJ2-7|.
CASSLGEYEQYF
TGTGCCAGCAGCTTAGGCGAGTACGAGCAGTACTTC
>TRBV14|medium-sized|TRBJ1-1|.
CASSQDRPPWRGSDTEAFF
TGTGCCAGCAGCCAAGATAGGCCCCCTTGGCGGGGTTCGGACACTGAAGCTTTCTTT
>TRBV4-2|.|TRBJ1-1|.
CASSQDLEAFF
TGTGCCAGCAGCCAAGATCTTGAAGCTTTCTTT
>TRBV10-2|once|TRBJ2-3|TRBD1
CASSDPGQGLSAYWDFTQYF
TGCGCCAGCAGTGACCCCGGACAGGGCCTTTCCGCCTACTGGGACTTTACGCAGTATTTT
>TRBV28|few|TRBJ1-1|TRBD1
CASSLGTGGKGGTEAFF
TGTGCCAGCAGTTTGGGGACAGGGGGCAAGGGAGGGACTGAAGCTTTCTTT
>TRBV10-3|.|TRBJ1-1|.
CAISERGGLGDTEAFF
TGTGCCATCAGTGAGAGGGGGGGCCTCGGCGACACTGAAGCTTTCTTT
>TRBV13|.|TRBJ2-5|TRBD2
CASSPRTSGIETQYF
TGTGCCAGCAGCCCCCGGACTAGCGGGATTGAGACCCAGTACTTC
>TRBV6-4|.|TRBJ2-3|TRBD2
CASPGGLSQYTDTQYF
TGTGCCAGCCCGGGGGGGCTCAGTCAATACACAGATACGCAGTATTTT
>TRBV2|.|TRBJ1-1|.
CASSEEGDTGAFF
TGTGCCAGCAGTGAAGAGGGGGACACTGGAGCTTTCTTT
>TRBV19|.|TRBJ1-1|TRBD1
CASSIELLGTGQQTGSNTEAFF
TGTGCCAGTAGTATTGAGTTGTTGGGGACAGGGCAACAAACAGGTTCGAACACTGAAGCTTTCTTT
>TRBV28|.|TRBJ1-1|.
CASSSSRGGNTEAFF
TGTGCCAGCAGTTCCTCCAGGGGTGGAAACACTGAAGCTTTCTTT
>TRBV28|.|TRBJ2-7|.
CASSFTSGQGLYEQYF
TGTGCCAGCAGTTTCACCTCGGGGCAGGGCCTCTACGAGCAGTACTTC